A selection of T cell receptor beta chains follows, all from one sample in a study of blood T cell repertoires in COVID-19. Only in-frame clones appear in the TCRdb table, and some are missing; sequencing was by immunoSEQ multiplex PCR. There are 75,000 to 100,000 clones in the sample; 70% to 90% occur only once, and 4.5% lies in the top ten. Sequencing input: peripheral blood. Every receptor here comes from a man between 65 and 79 years old with acute or convalescent COVID-19. Both conserved end residues are part of each CDR3. D genes are given only for firm matches. Some rows mark clone size as missing; the rest say once, few, many or name a class of expanded clone.

V gene: TRBV7-2; D gene: TRBD1; clone size: few; J gene: TRBJ2-7; CDR3 DNA: TGTGCCAGCAGCTTAGATGGGGACAGGGGCTACGAGCAGTACTTC; CDR3 protein: CASSLDGDRGYEQYF
V gene: TRBV5-1; D gene: .; clone size: .; J gene: TRBJ1-1; CDR3 DNA: TGCGCCAGCGAACCTTATGCGGGCGGGGGGAACACTGAAGCTTTCTTT; CDR3 protein: CASEPYAGGGNTEAFF
V gene: TRBV5-1; D gene: TRBD2; clone size: .; J gene: TRBJ2-5; CDR3 DNA: TGCGCCAGCAGCGAGAATAGCGGGGGGGCCGAGGAGACCCAGTACTTC; CDR3 protein: CASSENSGGAEETQYF
V gene: TRBV2; D gene: TRBD1; clone size: .; J gene: TRBJ1-1; CDR3 DNA: TGTGCCAGCGCCCGACAGGGGGCCTCTGAAGCTTTCTTT; CDR3 protein: CASARQGASEAFF
V gene: TRBV19; D gene: .; clone size: .; J gene: TRBJ1-4; CDR3 DNA: TGTGCCAGTACCTCGACAGCAACTAATGAAAAACTGTTTTTT; CDR3 protein: CASTSTATNEKLFF
V gene: TRBV5-1; D gene: TRBD1; clone size: .; J gene: TRBJ1-5; CDR3 DNA: TGCGCCAGCAGCTTGGAAGGCAGGGGGCAGGGTCAGCCCCAGCATTTT; CDR3 protein: CASSLEGRGQGQPQHF
V gene: TRBV7-8; D gene: .; clone size: .; J gene: TRBJ2-1; CDR3 DNA: TGTGCCAGCAGCCCTTACAGGGGAGGCTCCTACAATGAGCAGTTCTTC; CDR3 protein: CASSPYRGGSYNEQFF
V gene: TRBV7-2; D gene: .; clone size: .; J gene: TRBJ2-7; CDR3 DNA: TGTGCCAGCAGCCCACATGGACAGAACTACGAGCAGTACTTC; CDR3 protein: CASSPHGQNYEQYF
V gene: TRBV28; D gene: .; clone size: .; J gene: TRBJ2-1; CDR3 DNA: TGTGCCAGCAGTTTAGGGGGGGGGCTTGACAATGAGCAGTTCTTC; CDR3 protein: CASSLGGGLDNEQFF
V gene: TRBV6-1; D gene: .; clone size: .; J gene: TRBJ1-3; CDR3 DNA: TGTGCCAGCTGCGGGGCCTCTGGAAACACCATATATTTT; CDR3 protein: CASCGASGNTIYF
V gene: TRBV5-1; D gene: TRBD1; clone size: .; J gene: TRBJ1-1; CDR3 DNA: TGCGCCAGCAGCGCGGGACAGGGAAGGGGTGGAAGGAACACTGAAGCTTTCTTT; CDR3 protein: CASSAGQGRGGRNTEAFF
V gene: TRBV19; D gene: .; clone size: .; J gene: TRBJ1-1; CDR3 DNA: TGTGCCAGTAGTATGCAACAGGGTATTACTGAAGCTTTCTTT; CDR3 protein: CASSMQQGITEAFF
V gene: TRBV6-1; D gene: .; clone size: .; J gene: TRBJ1-2; CDR3 DNA: TGTGCCAGCAGTGATCGAAGAGGATTAAACTATGGCTACACCTTC; CDR3 protein: CASSDRRGLNYGYTF
V gene: TRBV28; D gene: .; clone size: .; J gene: TRBJ1-1; CDR3 DNA: TGTGCCAGCAGTTTATACTCCCCAGCCGGCAGGGCTTTCTTT; CDR3 protein: CASSLYSPAGRAFF
V gene: TRBV28; D gene: .; clone size: .; J gene: TRBJ1-1; CDR3 DNA: TGTGCCAGCAGTTTCGGAGGACCGCCGAACACTGAAGCTTTCTTT; CDR3 protein: CASSFGGPPNTEAFF
V gene: TRBV29-1; D gene: TRBD1; clone size: once; J gene: TRBJ2-5; CDR3 DNA: TGCAGCGTTGGGGACAGCAGGCAAGAGACCCAGTACTTC; CDR3 protein: CSVGDSRQETQYF
V gene: TRBV4-2; D gene: .; clone size: .; J gene: TRBJ2-3; CDR3 DNA: TGTGCCAGCAGTCCAGACGGGACGCAGTATTTT; CDR3 protein: CASSPDGTQYF
V gene: TRBV20-1; D gene: .; clone size: .; J gene: TRBJ1-1; CDR3 DNA: TGCAGTGCTGAAAGGGGGACTGAAGCTTTCTTT; CDR3 protein: CSAERGTEAFF
V gene: TRBV3-1/TRBV3-2; D gene: .; clone size: .; J gene: TRBJ1-5; CDR3 DNA: TGTGCCAGCACCACCGGACAAGGGACATATAGCAATCAGCCCCAGCATTTT; CDR3 protein: CASTTGQGTYSNQPQHF
V gene: TRBV27; D gene: TRBD2; clone size: .; J gene: TRBJ2-1; CDR3 DNA: TGTGCCAGCAGCTCTACTCGGGGGGGGTTCTACAATGAGCAGTTCTTC; CDR3 protein: CASSSTRGGFYNEQFF
V gene: TRBV10-1; D gene: .; clone size: .; J gene: TRBJ1-3; CDR3 DNA: TGCGCCAGCAGTGAGTCGTTAGGGGACACTGGAAACACCATATATTTT; CDR3 protein: CASSESLGDTGNTIYF
V gene: TRBV5-4; D gene: .; clone size: .; J gene: TRBJ2-7; CDR3 DNA: TGTGCCAGCAGCAACCACGCTGGGACACCCTCCTACGAGCAGTACTTC; CDR3 protein: CASSNHAGTPSYEQYF
V gene: TRBV5-1; D gene: .; clone size: .; J gene: TRBJ1-1; CDR3 DNA: TGCGCCAGCAGCCCATTCGGGGGGGAGACTGAAGCTTTCTTT; CDR3 protein: CASSPFGGETEAFF
V gene: TRBV2; D gene: TRBD1; clone size: .; J gene: TRBJ2-7; CDR3 DNA: TGTGCCACCGAAACCGGGACAGGGGGCTTCGAGCAGTACTTC; CDR3 protein: CATETGTGGFEQYF
V gene: TRBV28; D gene: .; clone size: .; J gene: TRBJ2-6; CDR3 DNA: TGTGCCAGCAGCGTCACCAGGGGAGCTGGGGCCAACGTCCTGACTTTC; CDR3 protein: CASSVTRGAGANVLTF
V gene: TRBV28; D gene: .; clone size: .; J gene: TRBJ1-1; CDR3 DNA: TGTGCCAGCAGCCCCGGGCGTGGGAGGGCAGGGCTTTTAAACACTGAAGCTTTCTTT; CDR3 protein: CASSPGRGRAGLLNTEAFF
V gene: TRBV5-4; D gene: TRBD1; clone size: .; J gene: TRBJ2-7; CDR3 DNA: TGTGCCAGCAGCCCAGGACAGGGAGAGGATCAGTACTTC; CDR3 protein: CASSPGQGEDQYF
V gene: TRBV6-5; D gene: TRBD1; clone size: .; J gene: TRBJ1-2; CDR3 DNA: TGTGCCAGCAACCCGCCGGGACAGGAGATTAATGGCTACACCTTC; CDR3 protein: CASNPPGQEINGYTF
V gene: TRBV19; D gene: .; clone size: .; J gene: TRBJ1-5; CDR3 DNA: TGTGCTTCAGGGTTTGGACAGCCCCAGCATTTT; CDR3 protein: CASGFGQPQHF
V gene: TRBV7-2; D gene: .; clone size: .; J gene: TRBJ2-7; CDR3 DNA: TGTGCCAGCAGCTTCAGACGGGGAGTAGGCGAGCAGTACTTC; CDR3 protein: CASSFRRGVGEQYF
V gene: TRBV7-3; D gene: TRBD2; clone size: .; J gene: TRBJ2-1; CDR3 DNA: TGTGCCAGCAGCTTAACGCGGGGGTACAATGAGCAGTTCTTC; CDR3 protein: CASSLTRGYNEQFF
V gene: TRBV7-9; D gene: TRBD1; clone size: .; J gene: TRBJ1-5; CDR3 DNA: TGTGCCAGCAGCTTAGAACTCACAGGGGGTGGGAATCAGCCCCAGCATTTT; CDR3 protein: CASSLELTGGGNQPQHF
V gene: TRBV3-1/TRBV3-2; D gene: TRBD1; clone size: .; J gene: TRBJ1-1; CDR3 DNA: TGTGCCAGCAGCCGACAGGGGAACACTGAAGCTTTCTTT; CDR3 protein: CASSRQGNTEAFF
V gene: TRBV10-2; D gene: .; clone size: .; J gene: TRBJ1-6; CDR3 DNA: TGCGCCAGCAGTGACCTCCGCTCCTATAATTCACCCCTCCACTTT; CDR3 protein: CASSDLRSYNSPLHF
V gene: TRBV5-6; D gene: TRBD2; clone size: .; J gene: TRBJ2-5; CDR3 DNA: TGTGCCAGCAGCCTAGGGACTAGCGGGGTTATACAAGAGACCCAGTACTTC; CDR3 protein: CASSLGTSGVIQETQYF
V gene: TRBV5-1; D gene: .; clone size: once; J gene: TRBJ2-3; CDR3 DNA: TGCGCCAGCAGCTTGTCAGGGCGTAGCACAGATACGCAGTATTTT; CDR3 protein: CASSLSGRSTDTQYF
V gene: TRBV7-2; D gene: TRBD1; clone size: .; J gene: TRBJ2-3; CDR3 DNA: TGTGCCAGCAGCTCCGACAGGGGATTTACAGATACGCAGTATTTT; CDR3 protein: CASSSDRGFTDTQYF
V gene: TRBV5-5; D gene: .; clone size: .; J gene: TRBJ2-7; CDR3 DNA: TGTGCCAGCAGCTTGGCGCAGGGTACCTACGAGCAGTACTTC; CDR3 protein: CASSLAQGTYEQYF
V gene: TRBV27; D gene: TRBD1; clone size: .; J gene: TRBJ2-3; CDR3 DNA: TGTGCCAGCAGTTTCCTGACAGGGACAAGCACAGATACGCAGTATTTT; CDR3 protein: CASSFLTGTSTDTQYF
V gene: TRBV6-5; D gene: TRBD1; clone size: .; J gene: TRBJ1-5; CDR3 DNA: TGTGCCAGCACGACAGGGCCAAACAATCAGCCCCAGCATTTT; CDR3 protein: CASTTGPNNQPQHF
V gene: TRBV6-7; D gene: TRBD2; clone size: .; J gene: TRBJ2-3; CDR3 DNA: TGTGCCAGCACCTTACTAGCGGGGGGTCGATATACGCAGTATTTT; CDR3 protein: CASTLLAGGRYTQYF
V gene: TRBV10-3; D gene: .; clone size: .; J gene: TRBJ2-6; CDR3 DNA: TGTGCCATCACCCCACAAGGACACGCCCTGGGCACTGGGGCCAACGTCCTGACTTTC; CDR3 protein: CAITPQGHALGTGANVLTF
V gene: TRBV27; D gene: TRBD1; clone size: .; J gene: TRBJ2-7; CDR3 DNA: TGTGCCAGCAGCAGATCCACCGGGACAGGGGAGAGGGAGCAGTACTTC; CDR3 protein: CASSRSTGTGEREQYF
V gene: TRBV7-9; D gene: .; clone size: .; J gene: TRBJ1-4; CDR3 DNA: TGTGCCAGCAGCGAGGTCGGACACCGGCGGAGGGATGGTGAAAAACTGTTTTTT; CDR3 protein: CASSEVGHRRRDGEKLFF
V gene: TRBV7-2; D gene: TRBD2; clone size: few; J gene: TRBJ2-5; CDR3 DNA: TGTGCCAGCAGCTTACCGTCACGACTAGCCGGGCGTGGTACCCAGTACTTC; CDR3 protein: CASSLPSRLAGRGTQYF
V gene: TRBV5-1; D gene: .; clone size: .; J gene: TRBJ2-2; CDR3 DNA: TGCGCCAGCAGCTTGTTGTGGAGCACCGGGGAGCTGTTTTTT; CDR3 protein: CASSLLWSTGELFF
V gene: TRBV6-5; D gene: TRBD2; clone size: .; J gene: TRBJ2-3; CDR3 DNA: TGTGCCAGCAGAGTAGCGGGGGGGACGCAGTATTTT; CDR3 protein: CASRVAGGTQYF
V gene: TRBV7-2; D gene: .; clone size: .; J gene: TRBJ1-6; CDR3 DNA: TGTGCCAGCAGCTTATCTACTTCCGGTAGCTCACCCCTCCACTTT; CDR3 protein: CASSLSTSGSSPLHF
V gene: TRBV2; D gene: TRBD1; clone size: once; J gene: TRBJ2-1; CDR3 DNA: TGTGCCAGCAGTCGAAGGACGCTGGACAGGGGCTACAATGAGCAGTTCTTC; CDR3 protein: CASSRRTLDRGYNEQFF
V gene: TRBV19; D gene: TRBD1; clone size: .; J gene: TRBJ1-1; CDR3 DNA: TGTGCCAGTAGTACCCGACAGGGGGCGGAACGGAACACTGAAGCTTTCTTT; CDR3 protein: CASSTRQGAERNTEAFF